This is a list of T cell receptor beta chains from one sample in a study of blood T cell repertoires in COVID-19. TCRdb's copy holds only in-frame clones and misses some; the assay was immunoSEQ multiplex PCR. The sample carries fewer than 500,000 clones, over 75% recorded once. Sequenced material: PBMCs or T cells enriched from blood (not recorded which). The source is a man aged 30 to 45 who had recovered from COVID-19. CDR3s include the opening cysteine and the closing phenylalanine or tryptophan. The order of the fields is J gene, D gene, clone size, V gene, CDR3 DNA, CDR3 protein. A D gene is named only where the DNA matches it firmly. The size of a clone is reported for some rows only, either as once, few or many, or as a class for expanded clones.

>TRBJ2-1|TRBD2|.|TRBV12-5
TGTGCTAGTGGTTTGGCCGGGAAGAACAAGTGGCTAGCGGGAGGGCCAGGGTACAATGAGCAGTTCTTC
CASGLAGKNKWLAGGPGYNEQFF
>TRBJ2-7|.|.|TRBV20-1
TGCAGTGCTAGTCGGGACTGGGCCAACGAGCAGTACTTC
CSASRDWANEQYF
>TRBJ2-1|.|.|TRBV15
TGTGCCACCAGCAGAGATAGAACCTGGCAGTTCTTC
CATSRDRTWQFF
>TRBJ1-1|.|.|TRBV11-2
TGTGCCAGCAGCTTACAGGGTAACACTGAAGCTTTCTTT
CASSLQGNTEAFF
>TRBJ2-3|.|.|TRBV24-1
TGTGCCACCAGTGCTTCTGCAGATACGCAGTATTTT
CATSASADTQYF
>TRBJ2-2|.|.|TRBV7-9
TGTGCCAGCAGAAAAGCGAGCGGTCGCACCGGGGAGCTGTTTTTT
CASRKASGRTGELFF
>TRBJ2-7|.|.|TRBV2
TGTGCCAGCAAGAGGGCCCCTACCTACGAGCAGTACTTC
CASKRAPTYEQYF
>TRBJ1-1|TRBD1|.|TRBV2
TGTGCCAGCAGGGAGAGGGGGCGAACTGAAGCTTTCTTT
CASRERGRTEAFF
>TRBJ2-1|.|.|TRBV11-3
TGTGCCAGCAGCTTAGATATTCAGAGGGGGAGACGGAATGAGCAGTTCTTC
CASSLDIQRGRRNEQFF
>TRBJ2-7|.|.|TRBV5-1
TGCGCCAGCAGGGTGATAGGAGGGGCGGACTCCTACGAGCAGTACTTC
CASRVIGGADSYEQYF
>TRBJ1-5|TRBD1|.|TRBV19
TGTGCCAGTAGTAAACAGGGGGCCCGTCAGCCCCAGCATTTT
CASSKQGARQPQHF
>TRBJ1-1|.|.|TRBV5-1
TGCGCCAGCAGCTTAGCGGCCTCCCTGGGCACTGAAGCTTTCTTT
CASSLAASLGTEAFF
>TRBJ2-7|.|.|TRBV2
TGTGCCTCCCGGGGGGCGGCCGAGCAGTACTTC
CASRGAAEQYF
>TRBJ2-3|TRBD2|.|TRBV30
TGTGCCTGGAGTGCCCCAATACTAGCGGGAGGGTCAGATACGCAGTATTTT
CAWSAPILAGGSDTQYF
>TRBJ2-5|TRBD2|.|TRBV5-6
TGTGCCAGCAGCTTGGCCTTAGCGGGGGGACTCCAAGAGACCCAGTACTTC
CASSLALAGGLQETQYF
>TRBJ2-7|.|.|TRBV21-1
TGTGCCAGCAATGCCCCCCCCAGGGGTTATCACTACGAGCAGTACTTC
CASNAPPRGYHYEQYF
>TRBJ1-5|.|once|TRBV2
TGTGCCAGCAGTCCCGAGGTCCGCCAGCCCCAGCATTTT
CASSPEVRQPQHF
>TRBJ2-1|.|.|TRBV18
TGTGCCAGCTCACCGGGACTTTCCAATGAGCAGTTCTTC
CASSPGLSNEQFF
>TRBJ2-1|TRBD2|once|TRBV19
TGTGCCAGTAGTAGGGGACTAGCCTATGAGCAGTTCTTC
CASSRGLAYEQFF
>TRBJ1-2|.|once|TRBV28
TGTGCCAGCAGTTTACGACAGGGCTACACCTTC
CASSLRQGYTF
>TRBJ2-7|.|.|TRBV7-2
TGTGCCAGCAGCTTAGCTAGGAGCTCCTACGAGCAGTACTTC
CASSLARSSYEQYF
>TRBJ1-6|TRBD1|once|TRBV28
TGTGCCAGCCGCTCGGCCGGACAGGGGTCTTCACCCCTCCACTTT
CASRSAGQGSSPLHF
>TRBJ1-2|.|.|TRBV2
TGTGCCAGCAGGGACAGCCTCGTCTATGGCTACACCTTC
CASRDSLVYGYTF
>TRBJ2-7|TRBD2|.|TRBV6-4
TGTGCCAGCAGAGTGAAGTTGCGCCGCCGGGACTACGCCTACGAGCAGTACTTC
CASRVKLRRRDYAYEQYF
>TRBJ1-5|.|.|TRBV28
TGTGCCAGCAGTTTATTCCCGCCGAATTCGGGCAATCAGCCCCAGCATTTT
CASSLFPPNSGNQPQHF
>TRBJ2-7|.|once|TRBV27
TGTGCCAGCAGCCTACAGTTCGGCACCCTCTACGAGCAGTACTTC
CASSLQFGTLYEQYF
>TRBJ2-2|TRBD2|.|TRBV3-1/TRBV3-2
TGTGCCAGCAGATGGGGGTCTAGCGGGAGGATCGGGGAGCTGTTTTTT
CASRWGSSGRIGELFF
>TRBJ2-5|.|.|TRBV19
TGTGCCAGTAGTATTCCGGGAGAGACCCAGTACTTC
CASSIPGETQYF
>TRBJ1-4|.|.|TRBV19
TGTGCCAGTAGTACTCTAGAAAAACTGTTTTTT
CASSTLEKLFF
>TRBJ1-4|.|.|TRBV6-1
TGTGCCAGCAGTGACCTGACCCTGAGGGAAAAACTGTTTTTT
CASSDLTLREKLFF
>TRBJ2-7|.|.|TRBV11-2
TGTGCCAGCAGACGGAGTTTTGTCGGCTACGAGCAGTACTTC
CASRRSFVGYEQYF
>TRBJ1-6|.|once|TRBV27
TGTGCCAGCAGTTTATATGTTGGGCTCCAGGGTAATTCACCCCTCCACTTT
CASSLYVGLQGNSPLHF
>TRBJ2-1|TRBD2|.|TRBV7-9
TGTGCCAGCAGCTTGATAGCGGGAGGGCCTGGCAATGAGCAGTTCTTC
CASSLIAGGPGNEQFF
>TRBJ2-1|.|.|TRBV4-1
TGCGCCAGCAGCCAGCGGCTCCCTCCTTCCTACAATGAGCAGTTCTTC
CASSQRLPPSYNEQFF
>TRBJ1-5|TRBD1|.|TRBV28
TGTGCCAGCAACCGACAGGGGGCAGGCTATAGCAATCAGCCCCAGCATTTT
CASNRQGAGYSNQPQHF
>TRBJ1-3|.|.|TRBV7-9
TGTGCCAGCAGCTTAGAATTAATGACCATATATTTT
CASSLELMTIYF
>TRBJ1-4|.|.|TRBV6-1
TGTGCCAGCAGTGAAGCTTTGAGACAGTCTAATGAAAAACTGTTTTTT
CASSEALRQSNEKLFF
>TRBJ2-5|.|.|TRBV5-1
TGCGCCAGCAGCAATTCGGGACAACGTCAAGAGACCCAGTACTTC
CASSNSGQRQETQYF
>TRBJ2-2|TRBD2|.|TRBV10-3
TGTGCCATCAGTGAGGTGGTAGCGGGAGGGCCGGTTACCGGGGAGCTGTTTTTT
CAISEVVAGGPVTGELFF
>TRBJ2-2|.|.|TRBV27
TGTGCCAGCAGTCCGACCGGGACACATTGGACCGGGGAGCTGTTTTTT
CASSPTGTHWTGELFF
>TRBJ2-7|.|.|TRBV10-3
TGTGCCACCCAGGACTACGAGCAGTACTTC
CATQDYEQYF
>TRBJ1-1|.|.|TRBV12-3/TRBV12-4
TGTGCCAGCAGTCCGTTGGTCTCTATGGCTTTCTTT
CASSPLVSMAFF
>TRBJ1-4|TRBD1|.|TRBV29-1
TGCAGCGCCGCTGGGACAGGGATCTTGTTTTTT
CSAAGTGILFF
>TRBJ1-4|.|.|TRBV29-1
TGCAGCGTTAGAGGCGGTCTTAATGAAAAACTGTTTTTT
CSVRGGLNEKLFF
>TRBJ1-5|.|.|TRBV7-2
TGTGCCAGCAGCTTAAGACAGGCTAGCAATCAGCCCCAGCATTTT
CASSLRQASNQPQHF
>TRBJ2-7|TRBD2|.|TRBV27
TGTGCCAGCAGTCTATCTAGCGGTGGTTTCAAGCAGTACTTC
CASSLSSGGFKQYF
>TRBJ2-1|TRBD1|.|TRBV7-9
TGTGCCAGCAGCTTTAGGACAGGGGGCACCCTTCGGAGCAATGAGCAGTTCTTC
CASSFRTGGTLRSNEQFF